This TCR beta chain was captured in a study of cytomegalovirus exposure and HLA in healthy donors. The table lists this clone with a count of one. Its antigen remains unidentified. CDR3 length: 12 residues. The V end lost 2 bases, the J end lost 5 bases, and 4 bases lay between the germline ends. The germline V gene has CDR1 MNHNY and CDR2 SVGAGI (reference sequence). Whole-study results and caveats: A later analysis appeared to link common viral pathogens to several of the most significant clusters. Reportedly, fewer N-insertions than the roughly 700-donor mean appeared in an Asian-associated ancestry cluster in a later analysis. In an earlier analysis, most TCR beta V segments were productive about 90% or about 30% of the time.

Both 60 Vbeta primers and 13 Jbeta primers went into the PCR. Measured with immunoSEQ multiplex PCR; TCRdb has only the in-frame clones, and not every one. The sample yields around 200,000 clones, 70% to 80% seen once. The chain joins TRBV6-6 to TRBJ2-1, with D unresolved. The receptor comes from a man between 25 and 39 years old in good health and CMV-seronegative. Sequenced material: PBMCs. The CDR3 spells CASSYADNEQFF. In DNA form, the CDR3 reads TGTGCCAGCAGTTACGCGGACAATGAGCAGTTCTTC.